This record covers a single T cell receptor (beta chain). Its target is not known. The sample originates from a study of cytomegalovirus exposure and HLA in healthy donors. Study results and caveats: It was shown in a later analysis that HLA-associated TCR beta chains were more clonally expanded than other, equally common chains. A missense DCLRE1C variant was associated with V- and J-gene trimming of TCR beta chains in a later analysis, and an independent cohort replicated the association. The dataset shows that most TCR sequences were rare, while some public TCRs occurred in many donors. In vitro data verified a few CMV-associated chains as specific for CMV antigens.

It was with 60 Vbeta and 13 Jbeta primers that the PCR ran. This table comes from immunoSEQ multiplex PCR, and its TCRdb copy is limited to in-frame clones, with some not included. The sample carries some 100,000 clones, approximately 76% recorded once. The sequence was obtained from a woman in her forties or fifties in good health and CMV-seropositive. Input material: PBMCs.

The CDR3 loop is CASSLGLAVHNEQFF. CDR3 DNA sequence: TGTGCCAGCAGCTTGGGACTAGCGGTTCACAATGAGCAGTTCTTC. The V gene is TRBV5-4, the J gene TRBJ2-1; 9 nucleotides agree with TRBD2. Trimming took 0 bases from V and 5 from J; bases not matched to a gene: 3. Germline CDR1 reads SGHNT; CDR2 reads YYREEE (reference sequence). The CDR3 is 15 amino acids.